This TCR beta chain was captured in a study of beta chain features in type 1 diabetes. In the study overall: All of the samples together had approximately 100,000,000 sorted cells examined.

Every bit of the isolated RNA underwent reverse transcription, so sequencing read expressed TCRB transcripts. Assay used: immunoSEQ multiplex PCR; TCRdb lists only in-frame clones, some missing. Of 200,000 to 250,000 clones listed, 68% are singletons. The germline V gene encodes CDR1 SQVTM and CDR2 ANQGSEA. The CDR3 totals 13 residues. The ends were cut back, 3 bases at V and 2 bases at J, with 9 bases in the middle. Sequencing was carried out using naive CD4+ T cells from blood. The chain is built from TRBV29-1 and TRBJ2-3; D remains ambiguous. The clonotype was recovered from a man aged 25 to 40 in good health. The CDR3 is CSVDARSTDTQYF. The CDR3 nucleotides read TGCAGCGTTGACGCGCGATCCACAGATACGCAGTATTTT.